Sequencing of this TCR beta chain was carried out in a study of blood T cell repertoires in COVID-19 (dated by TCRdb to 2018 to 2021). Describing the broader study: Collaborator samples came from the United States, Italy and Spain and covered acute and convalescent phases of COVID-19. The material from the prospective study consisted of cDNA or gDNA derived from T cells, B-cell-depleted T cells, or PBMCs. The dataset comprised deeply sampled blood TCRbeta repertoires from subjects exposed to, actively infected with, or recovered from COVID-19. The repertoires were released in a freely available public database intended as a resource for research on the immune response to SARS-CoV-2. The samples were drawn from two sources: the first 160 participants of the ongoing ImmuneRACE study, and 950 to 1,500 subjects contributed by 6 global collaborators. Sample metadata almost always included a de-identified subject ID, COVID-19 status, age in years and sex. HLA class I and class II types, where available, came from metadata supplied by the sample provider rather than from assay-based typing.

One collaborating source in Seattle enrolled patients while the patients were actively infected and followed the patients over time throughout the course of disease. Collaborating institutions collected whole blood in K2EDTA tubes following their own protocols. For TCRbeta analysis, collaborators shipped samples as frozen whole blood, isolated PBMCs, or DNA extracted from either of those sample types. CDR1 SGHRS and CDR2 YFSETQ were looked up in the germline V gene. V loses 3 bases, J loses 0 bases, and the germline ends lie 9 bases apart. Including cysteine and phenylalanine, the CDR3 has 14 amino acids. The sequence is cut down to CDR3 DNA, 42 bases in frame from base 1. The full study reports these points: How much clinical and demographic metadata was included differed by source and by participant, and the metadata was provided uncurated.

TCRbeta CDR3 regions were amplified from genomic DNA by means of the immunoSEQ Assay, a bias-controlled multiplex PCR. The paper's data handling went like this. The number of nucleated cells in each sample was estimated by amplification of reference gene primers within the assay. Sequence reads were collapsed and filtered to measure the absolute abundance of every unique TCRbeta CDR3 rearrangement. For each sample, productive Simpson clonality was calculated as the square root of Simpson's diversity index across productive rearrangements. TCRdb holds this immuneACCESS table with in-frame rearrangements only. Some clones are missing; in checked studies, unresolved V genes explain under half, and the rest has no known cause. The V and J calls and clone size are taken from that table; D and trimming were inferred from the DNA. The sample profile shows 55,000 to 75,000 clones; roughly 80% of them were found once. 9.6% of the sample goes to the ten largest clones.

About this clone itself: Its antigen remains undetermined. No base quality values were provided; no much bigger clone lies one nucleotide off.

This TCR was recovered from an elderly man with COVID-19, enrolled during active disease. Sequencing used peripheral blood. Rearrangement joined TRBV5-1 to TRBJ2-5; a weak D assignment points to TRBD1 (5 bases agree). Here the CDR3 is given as CASSSDIYQETQYF. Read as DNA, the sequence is TGCGCCAGCAGCTCGGACATCTACCAAGAGACCCAGTACTTC.